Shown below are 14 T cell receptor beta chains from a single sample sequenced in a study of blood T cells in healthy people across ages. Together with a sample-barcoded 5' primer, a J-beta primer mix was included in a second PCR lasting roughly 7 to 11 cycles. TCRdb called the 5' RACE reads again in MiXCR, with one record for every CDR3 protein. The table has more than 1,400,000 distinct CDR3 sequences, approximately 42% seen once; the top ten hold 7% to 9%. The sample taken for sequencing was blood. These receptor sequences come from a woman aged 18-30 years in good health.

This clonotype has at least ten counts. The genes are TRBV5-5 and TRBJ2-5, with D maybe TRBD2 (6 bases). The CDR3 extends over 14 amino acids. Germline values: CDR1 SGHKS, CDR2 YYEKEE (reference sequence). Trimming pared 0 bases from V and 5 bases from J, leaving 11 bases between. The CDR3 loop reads CASSLETSSETQYF. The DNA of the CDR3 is TGTGCCAGCAGCTTGGAAACTAGCAGTGAGACCCAGTACTTC. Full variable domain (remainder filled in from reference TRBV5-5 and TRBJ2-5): DAGVTQSPTHLIKTRGQQVTLRCSPISGHKSVSWYQQVLGQGPQFIFQYYEKEERGRGNFPDRFSARQFPNYSSELNVNALLLGDSALYLCASSLETSSETQYFGPGTRLLVL.

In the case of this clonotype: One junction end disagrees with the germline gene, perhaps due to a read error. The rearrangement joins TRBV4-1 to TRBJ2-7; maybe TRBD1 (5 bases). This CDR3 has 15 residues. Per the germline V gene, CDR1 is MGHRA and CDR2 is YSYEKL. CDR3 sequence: CASSQVSSREYGQYF. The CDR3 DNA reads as TGCGCCAGCAGCCAAGTGTCAAGCAGGGAATACGGGCAGTACTTC.

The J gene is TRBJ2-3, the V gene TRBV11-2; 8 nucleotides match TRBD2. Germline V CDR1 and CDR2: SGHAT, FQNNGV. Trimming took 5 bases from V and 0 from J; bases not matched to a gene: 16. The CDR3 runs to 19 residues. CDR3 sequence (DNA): TGTGCCAGCAGCCACCCAACTAGCGGCAGCCGGACTAGCACAGATACGCAGTATTTT. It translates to CASSHPTSGSRTSTDTQYF.

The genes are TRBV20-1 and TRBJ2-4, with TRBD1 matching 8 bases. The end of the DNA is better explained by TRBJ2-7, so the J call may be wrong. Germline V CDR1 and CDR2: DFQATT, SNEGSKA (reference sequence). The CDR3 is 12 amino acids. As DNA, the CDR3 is TGCAGTGCCGAGACAGGGGCGGGCGAGCAGTACTTC. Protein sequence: CSAETGAGEQYF.

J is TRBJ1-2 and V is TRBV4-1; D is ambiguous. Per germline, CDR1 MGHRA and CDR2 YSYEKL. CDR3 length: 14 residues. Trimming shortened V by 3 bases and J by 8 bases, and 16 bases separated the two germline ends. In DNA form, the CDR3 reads TGCGCCAGCAGCCAGGCCTCATATCAAGGGGGCTACACCTTC. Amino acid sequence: CASSQASYQGGYTF.

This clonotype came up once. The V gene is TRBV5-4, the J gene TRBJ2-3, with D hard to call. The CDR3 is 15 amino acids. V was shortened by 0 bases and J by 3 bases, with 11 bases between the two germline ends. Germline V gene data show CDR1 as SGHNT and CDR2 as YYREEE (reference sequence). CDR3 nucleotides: TGTGCCAGCAGCTTGGAGGTGGGGATGACAGATACGCAGTATTTT. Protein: CASSLEVGMTDTQYF.

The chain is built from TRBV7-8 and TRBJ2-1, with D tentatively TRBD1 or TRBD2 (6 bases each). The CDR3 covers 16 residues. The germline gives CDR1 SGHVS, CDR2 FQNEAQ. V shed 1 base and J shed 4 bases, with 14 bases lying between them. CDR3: CASSLGRQGRYNEQFF. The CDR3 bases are TGTGCCAGCAGCTTAGGTCGCCAGGGGAGGTACAATGAGCAGTTCTTC.

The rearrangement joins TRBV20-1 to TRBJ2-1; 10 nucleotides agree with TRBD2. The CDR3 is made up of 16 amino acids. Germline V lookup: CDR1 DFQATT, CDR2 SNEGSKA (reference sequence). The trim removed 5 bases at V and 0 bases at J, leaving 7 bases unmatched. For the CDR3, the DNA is TGCAGTGCTCATAAAGGGACTAGCGACTCCTACAATGAGCAGTTCTTC. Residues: CSAHKGTSDSYNEQFF.

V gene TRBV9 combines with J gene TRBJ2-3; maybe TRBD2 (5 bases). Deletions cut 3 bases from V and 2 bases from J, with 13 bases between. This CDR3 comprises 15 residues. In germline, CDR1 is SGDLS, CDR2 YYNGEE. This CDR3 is CASSARESATDTQYF. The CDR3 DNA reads TGTGCCAGCAGCGCTAGGGAGAGTGCCACAGATACGCAGTATTTT.

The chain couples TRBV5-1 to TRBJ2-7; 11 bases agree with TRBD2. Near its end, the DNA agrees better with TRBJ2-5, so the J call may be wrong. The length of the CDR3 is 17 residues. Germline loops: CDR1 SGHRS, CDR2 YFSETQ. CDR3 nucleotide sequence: TGCGCCAGCACTTTATCCGGGACTAGCGGATCTACGGAGACCCAGTACTTC. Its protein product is CASTLSGTSGSTETQYF.

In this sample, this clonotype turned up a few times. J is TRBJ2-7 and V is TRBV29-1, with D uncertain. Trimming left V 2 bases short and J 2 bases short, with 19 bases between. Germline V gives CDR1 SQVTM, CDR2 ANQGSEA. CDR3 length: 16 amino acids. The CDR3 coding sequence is TGCAGCGTTGAATCCCCTTTGGGCGGAAGCCCCTACGAGCAGTACTTC. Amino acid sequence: CSVESPLGGSPYEQYF.

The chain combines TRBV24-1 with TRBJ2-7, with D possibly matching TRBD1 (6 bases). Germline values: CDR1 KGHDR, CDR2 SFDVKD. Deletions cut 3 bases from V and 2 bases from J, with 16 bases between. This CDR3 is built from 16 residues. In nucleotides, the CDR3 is TGTGCCACCAGTGATCCCACAACAGGGACGGCCTACGAGCAGTACTTC. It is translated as CATSDPTTGTAYEQYF.

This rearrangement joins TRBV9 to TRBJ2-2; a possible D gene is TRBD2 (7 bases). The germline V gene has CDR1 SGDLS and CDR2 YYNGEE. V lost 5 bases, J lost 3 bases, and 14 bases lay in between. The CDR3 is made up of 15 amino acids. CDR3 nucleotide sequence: TGTGCCAGCAGTCCAAGGGGGGGGTACACCGGGGAGCTGTTTTTT. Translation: CASSPRGGYTGELFF.

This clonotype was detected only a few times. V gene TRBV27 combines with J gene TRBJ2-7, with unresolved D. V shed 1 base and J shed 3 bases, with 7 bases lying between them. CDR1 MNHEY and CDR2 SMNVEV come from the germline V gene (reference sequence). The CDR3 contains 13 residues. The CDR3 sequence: CASSLLPSYEQYF. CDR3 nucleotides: TGTGCCAGCAGTTTATTGCCTAGCTACGAGCAGTACTTC.